This is a list of T cell receptor beta chains from one sample in a study of cytotoxic CD8 clonotypes in ibrutinib-treated CLL. Data came from immunoSEQ multiplex PCR; TCRdb stores just in-frame clones and leaves some out. The table has 30,000 or so clones, approximately 54% seen once. The specimen comprised PBMCs, sampled before ibrutinib treatment. These receptor sequences come from a human donor with chronic lymphocytic leukemia. The CDR3 runs from the conserved cysteine through the conserved F or W. D genes are given only for firm matches. A clone size is listed for some rows: how often the clone was seen (once, few, many), or a class if it is expanded.

D gene: -
clone size: -
J gene: TRBJ2-1
V gene: TRBV20-1
CDR3 DNA: TGCAGTGCTAGGGACGGACGAGGGCAGTTCTTC
CDR3 protein: CSARDGRGQFF

D gene: -
clone size: few
J gene: TRBJ2-7
V gene: TRBV19
CDR3 DNA: TGTGCCAGTAGTATTGCAAGGGCCTCTTACGAGCAGTACTTC
CDR3 protein: CASSIARASYEQYF

D gene: -
clone size: -
J gene: TRBJ1-3
V gene: TRBV9
CDR3 DNA: TGTGCCAGTAGTCGAGGGGACGGAAACACCATATATTTT
CDR3 protein: CASSRGDGNTIYF

D gene: -
clone size: medium-sized
J gene: TRBJ2-7
V gene: TRBV20-1
CDR3 DNA: TGCAGTGCTAGTGGCCCTTACGAGCAGTACTTC
CDR3 protein: CSASGPYEQYF

D gene: TRBD1
clone size: -
J gene: TRBJ1-1
V gene: TRBV7-9
CDR3 DNA: TGTGCCAGCAGCGGGGACAGGGAGGGGGGCACTGAAGCTTTCTTT
CDR3 protein: CASSGDREGGTEAFF

D gene: -
clone size: -
J gene: TRBJ2-7
V gene: TRBV5-4
CDR3 DNA: TGTGCCAGCAGTTCCGCGCAGGGGGGGAGACACTACGAGCAGTACTTC
CDR3 protein: CASSSAQGGRHYEQYF

D gene: TRBD1
clone size: -
J gene: TRBJ1-2
V gene: TRBV2
CDR3 DNA: TGTGCCAGCATCACGGACAGGGGGCACTACAACTATGGCTACACCTTC
CDR3 protein: CASITDRGHYNYGYTF

D gene: TRBD1
clone size: -
J gene: TRBJ2-2
V gene: TRBV10-3
CDR3 DNA: TGTGCCATCAGTGGACAGGGGGCGCTCTCCGGGGAGCTGTTTTTT
CDR3 protein: CAISGQGALSGELFF

D gene: -
clone size: -
J gene: TRBJ1-5
V gene: TRBV4-1
CDR3 DNA: TGCGCCAGCAGCCACCTAAGAACGGGGGGACTAAATCAGCCCCAGCATTTT
CDR3 protein: CASSHLRTGGLNQPQHF

D gene: -
clone size: few
J gene: TRBJ1-5
V gene: TRBV28
CDR3 DNA: TGTGCCAGCAGCCTTAGGGGGGGCAGTCAGCCCCAGCATTTT
CDR3 protein: CASSLRGGSQPQHF

D gene: -
clone size: -
J gene: TRBJ1-5
V gene: TRBV4-1
CDR3 DNA: TGCGCCAGCAGCCGTAGAAAGGGGGATCAGCCCCAGCATTTT
CDR3 protein: CASSRRKGDQPQHF

D gene: TRBD2
clone size: -
J gene: TRBJ2-1
V gene: TRBV27
CDR3 DNA: TGTGCCAGCAGTTTATCGTATCCGGGACTAGCGGGAGACGAGCAGTTCTTC
CDR3 protein: CASSLSYPGLAGDEQFF

D gene: -
clone size: -
J gene: TRBJ1-2
V gene: TRBV7-2
CDR3 DNA: TGTGCCAGCAGCTTAGTTATGATCGTGGTAGCGAGGGATGGCTACACCTTC
CDR3 protein: CASSLVMIVVARDGYTF

D gene: TRBD1
clone size: few
J gene: TRBJ1-3
V gene: TRBV7-2
CDR3 DNA: TGTGCCAGCAGCTTAGCGACAGGGCATACTGGAAACACCATATATTTT
CDR3 protein: CASSLATGHTGNTIYF

D gene: -
clone size: -
J gene: TRBJ2-2
V gene: TRBV11-2
CDR3 DNA: TGTGCCAGCAGCTCTTTCGGTTTGACCGGGGAGCTGTTTTTT
CDR3 protein: CASSSFGLTGELFF

D gene: -
clone size: -
J gene: TRBJ2-7
V gene: TRBV7-7
CDR3 DNA: TGTGCCAGCAGCTTAGCCCGGAACTACGAGCAGTACTTC
CDR3 protein: CASSLARNYEQYF

D gene: TRBD2
clone size: -
J gene: TRBJ2-3
V gene: TRBV9
CDR3 DNA: TGTGCCAGCAGCGTAAGACTAGCGGGGGGGAAGATTAGCACAGATACGCAGTATTTT
CDR3 protein: CASSVRLAGGKISTDTQYF

D gene: -
clone size: -
J gene: TRBJ1-2
V gene: TRBV6-4
CDR3 DNA: TGTGCCAGCAAAGACAGCCTGGGGGGCTACACCTTC
CDR3 protein: CASKDSLGGYTF

D gene: -
clone size: -
J gene: TRBJ2-7
V gene: TRBV2
CDR3 DNA: TGTGCCAGCAGTGAGACCGGGACGAGGGGGCAGTACTTC
CDR3 protein: CASSETGTRGQYF

D gene: -
clone size: few
J gene: TRBJ2-7
V gene: TRBV11-2
CDR3 DNA: TGTGCCAGCAGCTTATCTCGGGAGCAGTACTTC
CDR3 protein: CASSLSREQYF

D gene: -
clone size: -
J gene: TRBJ2-7
V gene: TRBV4-3
CDR3 DNA: TGCGCCAGCAGCCAAAGGAACGGACTCTCCTACGAGCAGTACTTC
CDR3 protein: CASSQRNGLSYEQYF

D gene: TRBD2
clone size: few
J gene: TRBJ2-1
V gene: TRBV5-1
CDR3 DNA: TGCGCCAGCCTCCCCGGTGCCGGGGGGGCCTACAATGAGCAGTTCTTC
CDR3 protein: CASLPGAGGAYNEQFF

D gene: TRBD2
clone size: -
J gene: TRBJ2-7
V gene: TRBV18
CDR3 DNA: TGTGCCAGCTCACGCACGACTAGCGGGGATTCAAAGTACTTC
CDR3 protein: CASSRTTSGDSKYF

D gene: -
clone size: few
J gene: TRBJ1-5
V gene: TRBV7-9
CDR3 DNA: TGTGCCAGCAGCTTAGAATTGGGATCCAATCAGCCCCAGCATTTT
CDR3 protein: CASSLELGSNQPQHF

D gene: TRBD2
clone size: few
J gene: TRBJ2-2
V gene: TRBV9
CDR3 DNA: TGTGCCAGCAGCAGAACTAGCGGGGCGAACACCGGGGAGCTGTTTTTT
CDR3 protein: CASSRTSGANTGELFF

D gene: TRBD2
clone size: once
J gene: TRBJ2-1
V gene: TRBV7-9
CDR3 DNA: TGTGCCAGCAGCTTAGCGCGGCGGGGGGCGCTTGAGCAGTTCTTC
CDR3 protein: CASSLARRGALEQFF

D gene: -
clone size: -
J gene: TRBJ2-7
V gene: TRBV29-1
CDR3 DNA: TGCAGCGCTCAGCTGTCCACCACTCCCTACGAGCAGTACTTC
CDR3 protein: CSAQLSTTPYEQYF

D gene: -
clone size: -
J gene: TRBJ1-2
V gene: TRBV27
CDR3 DNA: TGTGCCACCAGGACAGTTAACTATGGCTACACCTTC
CDR3 protein: CATRTVNYGYTF

D gene: TRBD2
clone size: -
J gene: TRBJ2-1
V gene: TRBV7-2
CDR3 DNA: TGTGCCAGCAGCTTAGGGACTAGCGGGCCGCAGTTCTTC
CDR3 protein: CASSLGTSGPQFF

D gene: -
clone size: many
J gene: TRBJ1-2
V gene: TRBV2
CDR3 DNA: TGTGCCAGCAGTTACGACCCCCAAACTAACTATGGCTACACCTTC
CDR3 protein: CASSYDPQTNYGYTF

D gene: -
clone size: -
J gene: TRBJ2-7
V gene: TRBV7-9
CDR3 DNA: TGTGCCAGCAGCTCACAGGGAAGGGAGCAGTACTTC
CDR3 protein: CASSSQGREQYF

D gene: -
clone size: -
J gene: TRBJ1-1
V gene: TRBV27
CDR3 DNA: TGTGCCAGCAGTTTAGCTGGGGGGGAGACTGAAGCTTTCTTT
CDR3 protein: CASSLAGGETEAFF

D gene: TRBD1
clone size: few
J gene: TRBJ1-5
V gene: TRBV6-5
CDR3 DNA: TGTGCCAGCAGATCCGGACAGGGAGGCAATCAGCCCCAGCATTTT
CDR3 protein: CASRSGQGGNQPQHF

D gene: -
clone size: medium-sized
J gene: TRBJ2-3
V gene: TRBV11-2
CDR3 DNA: TGTGCCAGCAGCTTAGCGTCGATAGATACGCAGTATTTT
CDR3 protein: CASSLASIDTQYF

D gene: TRBD1
clone size: -
J gene: TRBJ2-1
V gene: TRBV29-1
CDR3 DNA: TGCAGCGCCTCCGGGACAGAAAAGGATGAGCAGTTCTTC
CDR3 protein: CSASGTEKDEQFF

D gene: -
clone size: -
J gene: TRBJ2-5
V gene: TRBV18
CDR3 DNA: TGTGCCAGCTCACCGGGGGGCCAAGAGACCCAGTACTTC
CDR3 protein: CASSPGGQETQYF

D gene: -
clone size: -
J gene: TRBJ1-6
V gene: TRBV10-3
CDR3 DNA: TGTGCCATCAGTGATGCGGGAGGGGATTCACCCCTCCACTTT
CDR3 protein: CAISDAGGDSPLHF

D gene: -
clone size: -
J gene: TRBJ1-1
V gene: TRBV9
CDR3 DNA: TGTGCCAGCAGCGTAAGGCCGAGGGGGGGCACTGAAGCTTTCTTT
CDR3 protein: CASSVRPRGGTEAFF

D gene: -
clone size: few
J gene: TRBJ2-7
V gene: TRBV27
CDR3 DNA: TGTGCCAGCAGTCCACCACGGGGGGAGCAGTACTTC
CDR3 protein: CASSPPRGEQYF

D gene: TRBD1
clone size: few
J gene: TRBJ2-3
V gene: TRBV7-2
CDR3 DNA: TGTGCCAGCAGCTTAGAGGTACAGGGGTCAGATACGCAGTATTTT
CDR3 protein: CASSLEVQGSDTQYF

D gene: TRBD1
clone size: -
J gene: TRBJ1-2
V gene: TRBV4-1
CDR3 DNA: TGCGCCAGCAGCCAATTGACAGGGGTTGGCTACACCTTC
CDR3 protein: CASSQLTGVGYTF

D gene: -
clone size: -
J gene: TRBJ1-5
V gene: TRBV19
CDR3 DNA: TGTGCCAGTAGTTATTACACTAGGGATCAGCCCCAGCATTTT
CDR3 protein: CASSYYTRDQPQHF

D gene: -
clone size: -
J gene: TRBJ1-1
V gene: TRBV7-2
CDR3 DNA: TGTGCCAGCAGACTAAGGGGAGGAGGTACTGAAGCTTTCTTT
CDR3 protein: CASRLRGGGTEAFF

D gene: TRBD2
clone size: few
J gene: TRBJ2-1
V gene: TRBV7-2
CDR3 DNA: TGTGCCAGCAGCTCAACTAGCGGGGGGGCTTTTGAGCAGTTCTTC
CDR3 protein: CASSSTSGGAFEQFF

D gene: -
clone size: -
J gene: TRBJ2-3
V gene: TRBV9
CDR3 DNA: TGTGCCAGCAGTAGGGTAGCTAGTACAGATACGCAGTATTTT
CDR3 protein: CASSRVASTDTQYF

D gene: TRBD1
clone size: once
J gene: TRBJ2-7
V gene: TRBV7-2
CDR3 DNA: TGTGCCAGCAGCTTAGGGGACAGGGAGTCCTACGAGCAGTACTTC
CDR3 protein: CASSLGDRESYEQYF

D gene: -
clone size: few
J gene: TRBJ2-3
V gene: TRBV6-5
CDR3 DNA: TGTGCCAGCAGTTCGAGGACGGGGGCAGATACGCAGTATTTT
CDR3 protein: CASSSRTGADTQYF

D gene: TRBD1
clone size: -
J gene: TRBJ2-1
V gene: TRBV27
CDR3 DNA: TGTGCCAGCAGAGCCGGGACAGGGAATTACAATGAGCAGTTCTTC
CDR3 protein: CASRAGTGNYNEQFF

D gene: -
clone size: -
J gene: TRBJ2-3
V gene: TRBV18
CDR3 DNA: TGTGCCAGCTCACCCCCAGGACAAACAGATACGCAGTATTTT
CDR3 protein: CASSPPGQTDTQYF

D gene: -
clone size: -
J gene: TRBJ1-5
V gene: TRBV19
CDR3 DNA: TGTGCCAGTAGTATAGATCGGTTTCAGCCCCAGCATTTT
CDR3 protein: CASSIDRFQPQHF

D gene: TRBD1
clone size: -
J gene: TRBJ1-6
V gene: TRBV4-1
CDR3 DNA: TGCGCCAGCAGCCAAGTTGGACCGGGACAGGGCTCGTTATCCTATAATTCACCCCTCCACTTT
CDR3 protein: CASSQVGPGQGSLSYNSPLHF

D gene: TRBD2
clone size: few
J gene: TRBJ2-7
V gene: TRBV5-1
CDR3 DNA: TGCGCCAGCAGCTTGGGGACTAGCGGGGATAGGCAGTACTTC
CDR3 protein: CASSLGTSGDRQYF

D gene: -
clone size: -
J gene: TRBJ2-2
V gene: TRBV9
CDR3 DNA: TGTGCCAGCAGCTCCCTTTCCGGGCCGAACACCGGGGAGCTGTTTTTT
CDR3 protein: CASSSLSGPNTGELFF

D gene: -
clone size: -
J gene: TRBJ2-7
V gene: TRBV5-1
CDR3 DNA: TGCGCCAGCAGCTTCGGCAGGGGATTATACGAGCAGTACTTC
CDR3 protein: CASSFGRGLYEQYF

D gene: -
clone size: few
J gene: TRBJ2-3
V gene: TRBV10-3
CDR3 DNA: TGTGCCATCAGTGAAGCACAGGATACGCAGTATTTT
CDR3 protein: CAISEAQDTQYF